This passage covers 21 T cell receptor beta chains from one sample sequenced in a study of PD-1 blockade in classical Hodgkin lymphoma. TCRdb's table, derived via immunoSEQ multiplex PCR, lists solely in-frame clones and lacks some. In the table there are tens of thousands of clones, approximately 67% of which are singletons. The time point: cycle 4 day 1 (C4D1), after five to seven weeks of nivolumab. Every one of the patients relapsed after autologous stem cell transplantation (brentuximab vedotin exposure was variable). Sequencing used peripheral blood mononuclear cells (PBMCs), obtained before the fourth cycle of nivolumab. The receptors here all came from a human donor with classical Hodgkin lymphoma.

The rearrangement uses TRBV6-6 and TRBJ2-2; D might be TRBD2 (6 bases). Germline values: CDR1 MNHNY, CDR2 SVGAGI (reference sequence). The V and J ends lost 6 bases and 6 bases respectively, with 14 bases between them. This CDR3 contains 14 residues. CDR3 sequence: CASRLDYRAGELFF. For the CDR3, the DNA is TGTGCCAGCAGACTGGACTACCGGGCCGGGGAGCTGTTTTTT.

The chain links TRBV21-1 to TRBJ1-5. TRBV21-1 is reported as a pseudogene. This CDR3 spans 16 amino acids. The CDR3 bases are TGTGCCAGCAGCAAAGCGGGCGGCCGCAGCAATCAGCCCCAGCATTTT. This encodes CASSKAGGRSNQPQHF.

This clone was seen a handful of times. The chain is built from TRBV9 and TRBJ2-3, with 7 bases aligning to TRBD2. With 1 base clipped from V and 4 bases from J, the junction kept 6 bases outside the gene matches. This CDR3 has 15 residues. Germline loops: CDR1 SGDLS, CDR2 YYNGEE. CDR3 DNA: TGTGCCAGCAGCGTATTTGCGGGGGAGGCAGATACGCAGTATTTT. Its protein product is CASSVFAGEADTQYF. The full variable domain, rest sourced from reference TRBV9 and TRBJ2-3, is DSGVTQTPKHLITATGQRVTLRCSPRSGDLSVYWYQQSLDQGLQFLIQYYNGEERAKGNILERFSAQQFPDLHSELNLSSLELGDSALYFCASSVFAGEADTQYFGPGTRLTVL.

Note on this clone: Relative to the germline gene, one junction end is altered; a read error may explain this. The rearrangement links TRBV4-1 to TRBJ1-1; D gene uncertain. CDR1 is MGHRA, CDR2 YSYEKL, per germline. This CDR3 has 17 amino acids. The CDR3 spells CASSQGPDGRLKTEAFF. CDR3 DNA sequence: TGCGCCAGCAGCCAAGGACCGGACGGACGCCTGAAAACTGAAGCTTTCTTT.

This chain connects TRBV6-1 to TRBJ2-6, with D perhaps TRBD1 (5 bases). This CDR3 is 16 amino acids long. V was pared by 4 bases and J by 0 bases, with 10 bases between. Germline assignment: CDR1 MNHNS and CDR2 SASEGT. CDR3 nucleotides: TGTGCCAGCAGTGGCAGGGCCCACTCTGGGGCCAACGTCCTGACTTTC. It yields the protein CASSGRAHSGANVLTF.

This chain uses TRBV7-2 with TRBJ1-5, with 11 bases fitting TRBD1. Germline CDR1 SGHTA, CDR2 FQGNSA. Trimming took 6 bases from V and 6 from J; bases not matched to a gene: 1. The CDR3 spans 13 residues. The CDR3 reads CASRGTGGQPQHF. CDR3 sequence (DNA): TGTGCCAGCAGGGGGACAGGGGGTCAGCCCCAGCATTTT.

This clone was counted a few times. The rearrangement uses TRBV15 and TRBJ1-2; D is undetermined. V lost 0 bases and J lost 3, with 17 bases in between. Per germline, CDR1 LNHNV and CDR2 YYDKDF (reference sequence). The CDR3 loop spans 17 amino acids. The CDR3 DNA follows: TGTGCCACCAGCAGAGATCTAGGGCAGGTGAATTACTATGGCTACACCTTC. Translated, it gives CATSRDLGQVNYYGYTF. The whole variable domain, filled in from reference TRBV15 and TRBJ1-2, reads DAMVIQNPRYQVTQFGKPVTLSCSQTLNHNVMYWYQQKSSQAPKLLFHYYDKDFNNEADTPDNFQSRRPNTSFCFLDIRSPGLGDTAMYLCATSRDLGQVNYYGYTFGSGTRLTVV.

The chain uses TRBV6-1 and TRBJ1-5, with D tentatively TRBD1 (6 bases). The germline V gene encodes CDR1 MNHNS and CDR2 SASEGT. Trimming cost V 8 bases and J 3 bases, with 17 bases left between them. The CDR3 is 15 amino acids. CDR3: CASLPIPGDNQPQHF. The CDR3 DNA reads TGTGCCAGCCTTCCCATACCAGGGGACAATCAGCCCCAGCATTTT.

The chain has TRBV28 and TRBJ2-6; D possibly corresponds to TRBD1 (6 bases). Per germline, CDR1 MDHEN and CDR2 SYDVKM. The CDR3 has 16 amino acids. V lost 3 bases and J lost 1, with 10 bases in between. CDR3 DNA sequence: TGTGCCAGCAGTTTTTTGGGGGCTTCTGGGGCCAACGTCCTGACTTTC. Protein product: CASSFLGASGANVLTF.

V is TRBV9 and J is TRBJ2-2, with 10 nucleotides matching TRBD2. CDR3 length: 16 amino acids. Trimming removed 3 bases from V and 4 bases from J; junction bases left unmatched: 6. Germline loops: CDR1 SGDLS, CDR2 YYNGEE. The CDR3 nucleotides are TGTGCCAGCAGCGAAACTAGCGGGATCCTCACCGGGGAGCTGTTTTTT. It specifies CASSETSGILTGELFF.

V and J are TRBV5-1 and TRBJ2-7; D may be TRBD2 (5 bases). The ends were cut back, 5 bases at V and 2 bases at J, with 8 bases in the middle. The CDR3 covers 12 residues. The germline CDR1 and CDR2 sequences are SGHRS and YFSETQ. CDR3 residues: CASRRETYEQYF. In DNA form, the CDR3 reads TGCGCCAGCAGGAGGGAGACCTACGAGCAGTACTTC. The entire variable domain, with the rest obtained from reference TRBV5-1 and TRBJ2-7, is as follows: KAGVTQTPRYLIKTRGQQVTLSCSPISGHRSVSWYQQTPGQGLQFLFEYFSETQRNKGNFPGRFSGRQFSNSRSEMNVSTLELGDSALYLCASRRETYEQYFGPGTRLTVT.

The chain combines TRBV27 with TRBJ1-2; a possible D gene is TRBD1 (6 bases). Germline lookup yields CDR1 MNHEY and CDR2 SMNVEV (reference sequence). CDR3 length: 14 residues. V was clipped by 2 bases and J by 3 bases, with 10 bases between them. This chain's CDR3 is CASSLIGGHYGYTF. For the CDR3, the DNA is TGTGCCAGCAGTTTAATCGGGGGCCACTATGGCTACACCTTC.

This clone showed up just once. CDR3: CASSQHGTGSTGELFF. CDR3 sequence (DNA): TGCGCCAGCAGCCAACACGGGACAGGGTCCACCGGGGAGCTGTTTTTT. This chain connects TRBV4-1 to TRBJ2-2; 9 bases map to TRBD1. The germline V gene encodes CDR1 MGHRA and CDR2 YSYEKL. Losses at the gene ends were 2 bases for V and 4 bases for J; bases not matched to a gene: 5. This CDR3 has 16 residues.

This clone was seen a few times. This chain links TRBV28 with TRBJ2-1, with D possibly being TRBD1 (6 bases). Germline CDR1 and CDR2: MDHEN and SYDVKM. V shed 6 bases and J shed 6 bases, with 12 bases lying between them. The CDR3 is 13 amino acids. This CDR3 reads CASSRRRGNEQFF. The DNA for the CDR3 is TGTGCCAGCAGCCGCCGCAGGGGCAATGAGCAGTTCTTC.

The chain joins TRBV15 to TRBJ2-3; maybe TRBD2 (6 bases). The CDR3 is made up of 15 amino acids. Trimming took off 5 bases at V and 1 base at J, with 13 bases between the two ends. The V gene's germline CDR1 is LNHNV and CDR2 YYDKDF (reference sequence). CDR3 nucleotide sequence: TGTGCCACCAGCCCGTCTAGCGAGGGCACAGATACGCAGTATTTT. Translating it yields CATSPSSEGTDTQYF.

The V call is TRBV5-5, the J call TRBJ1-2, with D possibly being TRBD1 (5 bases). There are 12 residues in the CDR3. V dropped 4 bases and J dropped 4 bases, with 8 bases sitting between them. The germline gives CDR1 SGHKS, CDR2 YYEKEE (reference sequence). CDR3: CASSRQSYGYTF. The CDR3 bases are TGTGCCAGCAGCCGACAGAGCTATGGCTACACCTTC.

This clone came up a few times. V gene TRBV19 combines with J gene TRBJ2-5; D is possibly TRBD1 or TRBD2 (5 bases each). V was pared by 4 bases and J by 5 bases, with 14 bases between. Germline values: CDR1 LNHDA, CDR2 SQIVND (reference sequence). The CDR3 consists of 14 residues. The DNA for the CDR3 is TGTGCCAGTAGTAGGGACCGGACACAGGAGACCCAGTACTTC. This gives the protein CASSRDRTQETQYF.

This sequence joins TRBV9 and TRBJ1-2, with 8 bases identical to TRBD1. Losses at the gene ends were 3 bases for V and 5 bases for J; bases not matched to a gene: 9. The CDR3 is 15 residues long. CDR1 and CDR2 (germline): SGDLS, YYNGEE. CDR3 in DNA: TGTGCCAGCAGCGACGGGACAGGTCGACCGTATGGCTACACCTTC. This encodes CASSDGTGRPYGYTF.

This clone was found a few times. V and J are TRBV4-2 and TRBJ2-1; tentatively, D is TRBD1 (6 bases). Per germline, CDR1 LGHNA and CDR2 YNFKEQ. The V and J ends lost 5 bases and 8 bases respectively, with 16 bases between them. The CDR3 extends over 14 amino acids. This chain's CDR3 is CASSTTTGYDEQFF. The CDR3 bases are TGTGCCAGCAGCACGACGACAGGTTACGATGAGCAGTTCTTC.

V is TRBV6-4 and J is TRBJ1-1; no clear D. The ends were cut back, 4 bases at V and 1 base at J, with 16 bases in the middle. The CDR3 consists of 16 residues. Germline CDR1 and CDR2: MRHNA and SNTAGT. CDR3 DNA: TGTGCCAGCAGTGCGATAATCGGCCATCAGAACACTGAAGCTTTCTTT. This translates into CASSAIIGHQNTEAFF.

The CDR3 is CASSEGITDTQYF. CDR3 coding DNA: TGTGCCAGCAGTGAGGGGATCACAGATACGCAGTATTTT. The J gene is TRBJ2-3, the V gene TRBV6-4; D is unresolved. Trimming stripped 3 bases from V and 2 bases from J, with 6 bases between. The germline V gene has CDR1 MRHNA and CDR2 SNTAGT. This CDR3 has 13 residues.